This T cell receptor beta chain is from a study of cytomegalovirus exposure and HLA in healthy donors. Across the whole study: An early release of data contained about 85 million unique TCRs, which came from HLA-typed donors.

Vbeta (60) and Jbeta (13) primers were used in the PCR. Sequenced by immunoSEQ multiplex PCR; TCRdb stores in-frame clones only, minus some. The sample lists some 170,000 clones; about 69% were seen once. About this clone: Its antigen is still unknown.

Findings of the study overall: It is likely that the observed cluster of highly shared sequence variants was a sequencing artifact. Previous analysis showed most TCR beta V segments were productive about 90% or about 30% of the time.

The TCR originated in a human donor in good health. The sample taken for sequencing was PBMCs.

The CDR3 nucleotides read TGTGCCAGCAGTCCCGCCGGGGGAAATGAGCAGTTCTTC. Residues: CASSPAGGNEQFF. The chain carries TRBV27 and TRBJ2-1; weak D call: TRBD2 (6 bases). The V and J ends lost 5 bases and 7 bases respectively, with 12 bases between them. The germline V gene encodes CDR1 MNHEY and CDR2 SMNVEV (reference sequence). The CDR3 has 13 amino acids.